This TCR beta chain was obtained from a study of blood T cell repertoires in COVID-19. The overall study: There were acute and convalescent COVID-19 samples, and they came from the United States, Italy and Spain. The cDNA or gDNA used as material had been derived from T cells, B-cell-depleted T cells, or PBMCs.

In the original workflow: Reference gene primer amplification gave nucleated cell count estimates. TCRdb keeps only in-frame clones here, not all; method: immunoSEQ multiplex PCR. The V and J calls and the clone size are those of that table, but D and trimming were determined from the DNA. The sample consists of 180,000 or so clones, approximately 85% of them appearing once. CDR3 length equals 13 residues. Germline CDR1 MGHRA, CDR2 YSYEKL. V gave up 1 base and J gave up 3 bases, with 4 bases separating them. The sequence came from a man between 60 and 75 years old with acute or convalescent COVID-19. The chain employs TRBV4-1 and TRBJ2-1; D unresolved. The sample consisted of peripheral blood. Here the CDR3 reads CASSQAHYNEQFF. DNA of the CDR3: TGCGCCAGCAGCCAAGCACACTACAATGAGCAGTTCTTC.